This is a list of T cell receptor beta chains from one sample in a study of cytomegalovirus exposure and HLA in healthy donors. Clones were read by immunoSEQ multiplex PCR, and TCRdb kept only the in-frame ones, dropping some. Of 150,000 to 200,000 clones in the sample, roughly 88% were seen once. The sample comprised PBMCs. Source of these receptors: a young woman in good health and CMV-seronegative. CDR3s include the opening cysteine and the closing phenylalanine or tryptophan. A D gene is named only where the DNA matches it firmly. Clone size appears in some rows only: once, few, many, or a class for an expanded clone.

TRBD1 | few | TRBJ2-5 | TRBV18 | CASSPRDRETQYF | TGTGCCAGCTCACCCCGGGACAGGGAGACCCAGTACTTC
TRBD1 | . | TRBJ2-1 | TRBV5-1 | CASSLDGTGYNEQFF | TGCGCCAGCAGCTTGGACGGGACAGGATACAATGAGCAGTTCTTC
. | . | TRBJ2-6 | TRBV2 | CASTPLKAPGANVLTF | TGTGCCAGCACCCCGCTTAAAGCCCCTGGGGCCAACGTCCTGACTTTC
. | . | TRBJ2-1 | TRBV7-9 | CASGGDLRGNEQFF | TGTGCCAGCGGAGGGGACCTCCGGGGCAATGAGCAGTTCTTC
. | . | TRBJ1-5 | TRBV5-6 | CASSLGQFKQPQHF | TGTGCCAGCAGCTTGGGACAGTTCAAACAGCCCCAGCATTTT
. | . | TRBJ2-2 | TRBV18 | CASSPPRNFPELFF | TGTGCCAGCTCACCCCCCAGGAATTTCCCGGAGCTGTTTTTT
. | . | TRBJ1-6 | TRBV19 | CASSRTGNNSPLHF | TGTGCCAGTAGTAGGACGGGAAATAATTCACCCCTCCACTTT
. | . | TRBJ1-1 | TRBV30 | CAWRTQGHTEAFF | TGTGCCTGGAGGACACAGGGACACACTGAAGCTTTCTTT
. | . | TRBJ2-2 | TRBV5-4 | CASSLAGIYTGELFF | TGTGCCAGCAGCTTGGCCGGGATTTACACCGGGGAGCTGTTTTTT
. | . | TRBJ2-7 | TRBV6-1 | CASRTGSYEQYF | TGTGCCAGCCGAACGGGGTCCTACGAGCAGTACTTC
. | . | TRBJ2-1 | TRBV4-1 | CASSPRDSANNEQFF | TGCGCCAGCAGCCCCCGGGACTCAGCGAATAATGAGCAGTTCTTC
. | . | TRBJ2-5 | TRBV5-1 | CASSPLTAEETQYF | TGCGCCAGCAGCCCCCTGACAGCTGAAGAGACCCAGTACTTC
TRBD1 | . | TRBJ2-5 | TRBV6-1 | CASSPLDRFFETQYF | TGTGCCAGCAGTCCTTTGGACAGGTTTTTTGAGACCCAGTACTTC
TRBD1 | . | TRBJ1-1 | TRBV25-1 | CASTRQGANTEAFF | TGTGCCAGCACGCGACAGGGGGCGAACACTGAAGCTTTCTTT
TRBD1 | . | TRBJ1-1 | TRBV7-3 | CASSLGVGQGEAFF | TGTGCCAGCAGCTTAGGGGTAGGACAGGGCGAAGCTTTCTTT
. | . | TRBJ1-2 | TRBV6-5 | CASRQGYGYTF | TGTGCCAGCAGACAGGGTTATGGCTACACCTTC
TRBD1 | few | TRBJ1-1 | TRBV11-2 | CASSYGQVATEAFF | TGTGCCAGCAGCTACGGACAGGTAGCCACTGAAGCTTTCTTT
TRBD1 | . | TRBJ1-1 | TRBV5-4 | CASSSRGDRVVDTEAFF | TGTGCCAGCAGCTCAAGGGGGGACAGGGTGGTTGACACTGAAGCTTTCTTT
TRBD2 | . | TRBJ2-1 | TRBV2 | CASSPRTSGGLRQFF | TGTGCCAGCAGCCCCCGGACTAGCGGGGGTTTGAGGCAGTTCTTC
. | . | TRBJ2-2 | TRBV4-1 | CASSQGLTVTGELFF | TGCGCCAGCAGCCAAGGCTTGACAGTAACCGGGGAGCTGTTTTTT
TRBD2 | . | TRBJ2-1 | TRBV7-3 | CASSPPAGGPNEQFF | TGTGCCAGCAGCCCCCCGGCGGGGGGGCCCAATGAGCAGTTCTTC
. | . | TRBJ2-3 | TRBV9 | CASSVSSVGDTQYF | TGTGCCAGCAGCGTATCTAGCGTCGGCGATACGCAGTATTTT
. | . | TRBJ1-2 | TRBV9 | CASSVVTEYGYTF | TGTGCCAGCAGCGTGGTAACTGAATATGGCTACACCTTC
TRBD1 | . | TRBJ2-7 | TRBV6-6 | CASSYGQGEYEQYF | TGTGCCAGCAGTTACGGGCAGGGGGAGTACGAGCAGTACTTC
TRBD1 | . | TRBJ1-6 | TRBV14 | CASSQERWRGPPLHF | TGTGCCAGCAGCCAAGAGAGATGGAGGGGGCCTCCCCTCCACTTT
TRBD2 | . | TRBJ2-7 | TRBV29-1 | CSVGGETSGSYEQYF | TGCAGCGTTGGGGGGGAGACTAGCGGGAGCTACGAGCAGTACTTC
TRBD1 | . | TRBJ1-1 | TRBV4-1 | CASSLRTGRNTEAFF | TGCGCCAGCAGCCTTCGGACAGGGAGGAACACTGAAGCTTTCTTT
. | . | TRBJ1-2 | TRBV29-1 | CSATGTPYGYTF | TGCAGCGCCACCGGGACACCCTATGGCTACACCTTC
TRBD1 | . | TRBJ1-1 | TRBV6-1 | CASSLIGTGRTEAFF | TGTGCCAGCAGTCTTATAGGGACAGGGAGGACTGAAGCTTTCTTT
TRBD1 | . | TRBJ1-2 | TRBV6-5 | CASSYSRTGGTDGYTF | TGTGCCAGCAGTTACTCGAGAACAGGGGGTACCGATGGCTACACCTTC
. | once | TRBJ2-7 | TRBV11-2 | CASSLERGRGYEQYF | TGTGCCAGCAGCTTAGAGAGGGGCAGGGGCTACGAGCAGTACTTC
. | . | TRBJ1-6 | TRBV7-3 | CASSSGLENSPLHF | TGTGCCAGCAGCTCTGGGCTTGAAAATTCACCCCTCCACTTT
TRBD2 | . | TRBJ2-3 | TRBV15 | CATSRGPGGRVTQYF | TGTGCCACCAGCAGAGGGCCGGGAGGACGGGTTACGCAGTATTTT
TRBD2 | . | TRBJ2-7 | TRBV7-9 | CASSLAYGLAGTTAYEQYF | TGTGCCAGCAGCTTAGCCTACGGACTAGCGGGTACCACCGCCTACGAGCAGTACTTC
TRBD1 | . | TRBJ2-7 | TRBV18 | CASSLHPGQGDEQYF | TGTGCCAGCTCACTACATCCGGGACAGGGAGACGAGCAGTACTTC
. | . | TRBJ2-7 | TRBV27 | CASSSSELQDEQYF | TGTGCCAGCAGTTCCTCGGAACTCCAGGACGAGCAGTACTTC
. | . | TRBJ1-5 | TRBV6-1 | CASSGQPTSNQPQHF | TGTGCCAGCAGTGGACAACCGACCAGCAATCAGCCCCAGCATTTT
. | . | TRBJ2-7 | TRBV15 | CATSRVDRDFGEQYF | TGTGCCACCAGCAGAGTGGATAGGGACTTTGGCGAGCAGTACTTC
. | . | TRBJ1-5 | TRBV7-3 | CASSSTSGEPQHF | TGTGCCAGCAGCTCGACCTCAGGGGAGCCCCAGCATTTT
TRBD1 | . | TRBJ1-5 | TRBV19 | CASSTQGRTGLIIYNQPQHF | TGTGCCAGTAGTACCCAAGGTCGGACAGGGCTTATAATTTACAATCAGCCCCAGCATTTT
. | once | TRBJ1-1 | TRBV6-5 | CASSYNTVRGYTEAFF | TGTGCCAGCAGTTACAATACCGTCCGAGGGTACACTGAAGCTTTCTTT
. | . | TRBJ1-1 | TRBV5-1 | CASSLRQDTEAFF | TGCGCCAGCAGCTTGAGACAGGACACTGAAGCTTTCTTT
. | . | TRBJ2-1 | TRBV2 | CASHLPGQGQFF | TGTGCCAGCCATTTACCGGGACAAGGGCAGTTCTTC
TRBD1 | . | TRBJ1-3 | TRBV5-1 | CASSLVTTGGQSSGNTIYF | TGCGCCAGCAGCTTGGTCACCACAGGGGGCCAGAGCTCTGGAAACACCATATATTTT
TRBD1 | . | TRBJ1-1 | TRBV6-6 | CASSYATQGSDTEAFF | TGTGCCAGCAGTTACGCGACACAGGGGTCGGACACTGAAGCTTTCTTT